This T cell receptor (beta chain) was obtained from a study of type 1 regulatory T cells. Study at large: T-allo10 is an in vitro-generated, Tr1-enriched CD4 T cell product specific for alloantigen. Whole-study results and caveats: Compared with non-Tr1 cells, Tr1 cells showed a narrower TCR repertoire.

In the case of this clonotype: Its specificity is unknown.

Using its own MiXCR run on the reads, TCRdb lists one record per CDR3 protein. The sample shows approximately 42,000 distinct CDR3 sequences, 10% to 15% of them seen only once. V gave up 2 bases and J gave up 0 bases, with 4 bases separating them. CDR3 length equals 13 residues. CDR1 and CDR2 (germline): KGHSH, LQKENI. The sequence was obtained from a human donor in good health. The sequenced sample consisted of cultured non-Tr1 T cells, either the whole culture or a sorted T cell fraction (not recorded which). The gene calls are TRBV18 and TRBJ1-1; D remains unclear. CDR3: CASSPGVNTEAFF. CDR3 nucleotide sequence: TGTGCCAGCTCACCAGGGGTGAACACTGAAGCTTTCTTT.